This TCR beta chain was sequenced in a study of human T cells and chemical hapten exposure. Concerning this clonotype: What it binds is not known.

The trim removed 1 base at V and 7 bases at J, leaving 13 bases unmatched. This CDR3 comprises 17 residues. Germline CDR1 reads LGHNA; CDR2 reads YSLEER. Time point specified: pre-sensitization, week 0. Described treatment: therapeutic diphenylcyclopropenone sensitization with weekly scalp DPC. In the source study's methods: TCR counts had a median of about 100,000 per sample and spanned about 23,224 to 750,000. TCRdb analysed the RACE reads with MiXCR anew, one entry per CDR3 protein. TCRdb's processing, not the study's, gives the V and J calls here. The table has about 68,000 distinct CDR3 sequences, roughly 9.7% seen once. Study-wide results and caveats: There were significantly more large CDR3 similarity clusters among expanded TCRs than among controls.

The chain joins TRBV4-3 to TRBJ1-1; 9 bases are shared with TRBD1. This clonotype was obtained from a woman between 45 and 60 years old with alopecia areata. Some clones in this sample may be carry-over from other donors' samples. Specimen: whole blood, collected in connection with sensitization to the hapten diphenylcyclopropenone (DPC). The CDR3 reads CASSQAPGQQGAGEAFF. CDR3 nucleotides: TGCGCCAGCAGCCAAGCTCCGGGTCAACAGGGGGCAGGTGAAGCTTTCTTT.